Listed below are T cell receptor beta chains from one sample, sequenced in a study of T-cell reconstitution after alpha-beta-depleted transplantation in children. TCRdb used MiXCR to reprocess the PCR reads, holding one entry per CDR3 protein. Altogether more than 15,000 distinct CDR3 sequences are present, about 7.7% being singletons, with the ten largest covering around 34%. The sequencing here drew on PBMCs, mostly from graft donor cells, taken 60 days after TCRalphabeta/CD19-depleted stem cell transplant. Receptor source: a boy under two years old who had a stem cell transplant for Wiskott-Aldrich syndrome, so the T cells may come from the graft donor. Each CDR3 is given with its conserved first and last residue. The order of the fields is V gene, J gene, clone size, D gene, CDR3 DNA, CDR3 protein. The D gene is left open where the match is weak. For some rows the clone size is stated as once, few or many, or as a class when expanded; others skip it.

TRBV15	TRBJ1-6	many	TRBD1	TGTGCCACCAGCAGAGAGGACAGGGGTAGCTCACCCCTCCACTTT	CATSREDRGSSPLHF
TRBV7-9	TRBJ1-6	many	-	TGTGCCAGCAGCCCGTTCGGTAGAGGTCGTGGATCACCCCTCCACTTT	CASSPFGRGRGSPLHF
TRBV7-9	TRBJ1-1	many	-	TGTGCCAGCAGCCATCAGGGATGGACTGAAGCTTTCTTT	CASSHQGWTEAFF
TRBV7-3	TRBJ1-1	-	-	TGTGCCAGCAGCTCTCAGGGAAACACTGAAGCTTTCTTT	CASSSQGNTEAFF
TRBV29-1	TRBJ2-4	many	-	TGCAGCGTTGAAGACCTAGCCAAAAACATTCAGTACTTC	CSVEDLAKNIQYF
TRBV27	TRBJ1-5	-	-	TGTGCCAGCAGTTTATCCTACCGTCTCAGGGCCCTGGATCAGCCCCAGCATTTT	CASSLSYRLRALDQPQHF
TRBV3-1	TRBJ2-5	many	-	TGTGCCAGCAGCCACTCGGGAGAGACCCAGTACTTC	CASSHSGETQYF
TRBV2	TRBJ1-3	-	-	TGTGCTGTGGGTCGGGGCGTTTTCGGAAACACCATATATTTT	CAVGRGVFGNTIYF
TRBV4-1	TRBJ1-2	many	TRBD1	TGCGCCAGCAGCCCAGAGGGACAGGGACTCTATGGCTACACCTTC	CASSPEGQGLYGYTF
TRBV12-3/TRBV12-4	TRBJ2-5	many	-	TGTGCCAGCAGTTTTGAGGAGACCCAGTACTTC	CASSFEETQYF
TRBV9	TRBJ2-7	many	-	TGTGCCAGCAGCGTAGGCCCAGATAAGTCCTACGAGCAGTACTTC	CASSVGPDKSYEQYF
TRBV11-2	TRBJ2-1	many	TRBD2	TGTGCCAGCAGCTCCAACCTAGCGGGAGGGCCTCGGAATGAGCAGTTCTTC	CASSSNLAGGPRNEQFF
TRBV24-1	TRBJ2-5	many	-	TGTGCCACCAGTGATGGTTTAGAGACCCAGTACTTC	CATSDGLETQYF
TRBV20-1	TRBJ2-1	many	TRBD2	TGCAGTGCTAGACCTCTACGGGGGGGCTTCTACAATGAGCAGTTCTTC	CSARPLRGGFYNEQFF
TRBV5-5	TRBJ1-5	few	-	TGTGCCAGCAGCTCGTCAGGTTTCGGCCAGCCCCAGCATTTT	CASSSSGFGQPQHF
TRBV18	TRBJ2-5	many	-	TGTGCCAGCTCACCGGGCAGGGAGACCCAGTACTTC	CASSPGRETQYF
TRBV20-1	TRBJ1-3	many	-	TGCAGTGCCCTTAGGGAAGTCGGAAACACCATATATTTT	CSALREVGNTIYF
TRBV3-1	TRBJ2-7	many	-	TGTGCCAGCAGCCAACAGGGTCGGGAGCAGTACTTC	CASSQQGREQYF
TRBV14	TRBJ2-1	-	TRBD2	TGTGCCAGCAGCCACCGACTAGCGGGACTCAATGAGCAGTTCTTC	CASSHRLAGLNEQFF
TRBV25-1	TRBJ1-1	few	TRBD1	TGTGCCAGCAGTGACCACCTTCACAGGGGGAACACTGAAGCTTTCTTT	CASSDHLHRGNTEAFF
TRBV3-1	TRBJ2-3	-	TRBD2	TGTGCCAGCAGCCAGCTAGCGGGAGGGTATCTCGGCGATACGCAGTATTTT	CASSQLAGGYLGDTQYF
TRBV9	TRBJ2-1	many	-	TGTGCCAGCAGCCCCTCCCCATACAATGAGCAGTTCTTC	CASSPSPYNEQFF
TRBV5-1	TRBJ2-3	many	-	TGCGCCAGCAGCTTGACCGGTGACACAGATACGCAGTATTTT	CASSLTGDTDTQYF
TRBV7-6	TRBJ1-5	many	-	TGTGCCAGCAGCCCCCGTTCGGGGTGGAGCAATCAGCCCCAGCATTTT	CASSPRSGWSNQPQHF
TRBV19	TRBJ2-7	few	TRBD2	TGTGCCAGTAGTATAGCCGATAGCGGGTCATCCTACGAGCAGTACTTC	CASSIADSGSSYEQYF
TRBV5-1	TRBJ2-7	many	-	TGCGCCAGCAGCTTTGGTCGGACAGTCTACGAGCAGTACTTC	CASSFGRTVYEQYF
TRBV14	TRBJ2-1	many	TRBD2	TGTGCCAGTTCGACTAGCGGGAATGAGCAGTTCTTC	CASSTSGNEQFF
TRBV20-1	TRBJ2-1	many	TRBD2	TGCAGTGCTACGACTAGCGCAAACTACAATGAGCAGTTCTTC	CSATTSANYNEQFF
TRBV5-1	TRBJ2-2	many	-	TGCGCCAGCAGCTTGGAGGGAACAAAGAACACCGGGGAGCTGTTTTTT	CASSLEGTKNTGELFF
TRBV5-3	TRBJ2-1	-	-	TGTGCCAGGAGCCCCGGGCTCGGGAGCTCAAACTACAATGAGCAGTTCTTC	CARSPGLGSSNYNEQFF
TRBV2	TRBJ2-1	-	-	TGTGCCAGCAGTACGGGGAGGTGGGCTAATGAGCAGTTCTTC	CASSTGRWANEQFF
TRBV20-1	TRBJ2-7	-	TRBD2	TGCAGTGCTGGGACTTTGTGGCGGGACTACTCCTACGAGCAGTACTTC	CSAGTLWRDYSYEQYF
TRBV5-1	TRBJ1-3	-	-	TGCGCCAGCAGCTTGAGGGGCGGCGGAGGCTCTGGAAACACCATATATTTT	CASSLRGGGGSGNTIYF
TRBV5-4	TRBJ2-7	-	-	TGTGCCAGCAGCTCAAAGGGGACCAGCTCCTACGAGCAGTACTTC	CASSSKGTSSYEQYF
TRBV12-5	TRBJ1-1	-	-	TGTGCCTCCTGCCCTGCCCACAGCTACACTGAAGCTTTCTTT	CASCPAHSYTEAFF
TRBV6-1	TRBJ2-2	many	-	TGTGCCAGCAGTCCCGGGCCAGGGCACACCGGGGAGCTGTTTTTT	CASSPGPGHTGELFF
TRBV4-1	TRBJ2-4	many	-	TGCGCCAGCAGCCATGTCGGGGCAGAAAACATTCAGTACTTC	CASSHVGAENIQYF
TRBV9	TRBJ2-2	-	TRBD1	TGTGCCAGCAGCGTTAGGGGGCAGGGGGTAGCCGGGGAGCTGTTTTTT	CASSVRGQGVAGELFF
TRBV20-1	TRBJ1-3	many	-	TGCAGTGCCAGACTTGGAAACACCATATATTTT	CSARLGNTIYF
TRBV20-1	TRBJ2-1	many	TRBD2	TGCAGTGCCCCGGGACTAGCGGGAGGGCCCAGAAATGAGCAGTTCTTC	CSAPGLAGGPRNEQFF
TRBV20-1	TRBJ2-7	-	TRBD1	TGCAGTGCTTGGACAGGGTTGAACGAGCAGTACTTC	CSAWTGLNEQYF
TRBV7-2	TRBJ2-1	many	TRBD2	TGTGCCAGCAGCAGGAGCGGGAGCAACGAGAATGAGCAGTTCTTC	CASSRSGSNENEQFF
TRBV6-7	TRBJ2-7	many	TRBD2	TGTGCCAGCAGTTACTCGGACGGGAGGGCCGGCGAGCAGTACTTC	CASSYSDGRAGEQYF
TRBV24-1	TRBJ2-3	few	-	TGTGCCACCAGTCGGGATGCCGTCCCTGGCACAGATACGCAGTATTTT	CATSRDAVPGTDTQYF
TRBV10-2	TRBJ2-1	few	TRBD2	TGCGCCAGCAGGCCCTTCGTGGGCGGGAGTCTTGCTGAGCAGTTCTTC	CASRPFVGGSLAEQFF
TRBV7-6	TRBJ2-7	many	-	TGTGCCAGCAGTACGGCCGACCAAAGCTCCTACGAGCAGTACTTC	CASSTADQSSYEQYF